This TCR beta chain was documented in a study of blood T cell repertoires in COVID-19. The germline gives CDR1 KGHSH, CDR2 LQKENI. V lost 4 bases, J lost 4 bases, and 16 bases lay in between. This CDR3 has 15 amino acids. Sequencing used immunoSEQ multiplex PCR; TCRdb keeps in-frame clones, though not all of them. The profile shows some 290,000 clones, about 86% of them singletons. The J gene is TRBJ1-1, the V gene TRBV18, with D possibly being TRBD1 (6 bases). The TCR originated in a woman in her 30s with COVID-19, enrolled during active disease. Sequenced sample: peripheral blood. In DNA form, the CDR3 reads TGTGCCAGCTCACAGGGGGGGGACACCAGCACTGAAGCTTTCTTT. Amino acid sequence: CASSQGGDTSTEAFF. Variable domain in full (rest from reference TRBV18 and TRBJ1-1): NAGVMQNPRHLVRRRGQEARLRCSPMKGHSHVYWYRQLPEEGLKFMVYLQKENIIDESGMPKERFSAEFPKEGPSILRIQQVVRGDSAAYFCASSQGGDTSTEAFFGQGTRLTVV.